This T cell receptor (beta chain) was found in a study of CD8 T cells in ankylosing spondylitis. CDR3 length: 15 residues. Germline trimming cut 0 bases from V and 7 bases from J; bases unmatched to any gene: 6. From germline, CDR1 is DFQATT and CDR2 SNEGSKA (reference sequence). Quantitative molecular-barcoded 5'-RACE generated the TCR beta libraries. TCRdb called the 5' RACE reads again in MiXCR, with one record for every CDR3 protein. The table lists about 800,000 distinct CDR3 sequences, about 10% of them singletons, with 0.45% to 0.6% in the top ten. Details on this clonotype: Antigen specificity is unknown.

Study observations and caveats: Seemingly characteristic of ankylosing spondylitis blood was a TCR beta motif consisting of about 8 highly homologous variants.

Sequences were obtained from blood, either unsorted or a sorted T cell fraction (not recorded which). This receptor was taken from a male donor with ankylosing spondylitis. The gene calls are TRBV20-1 and TRBJ2-1; 10 positions match TRBD2. The DNA of the CDR3 is TGCAGTGCTAGAGACCTAGCGGGAGTTGGGAATGAGCAGTTCTTC. This encodes CSARDLAGVGNEQFF.